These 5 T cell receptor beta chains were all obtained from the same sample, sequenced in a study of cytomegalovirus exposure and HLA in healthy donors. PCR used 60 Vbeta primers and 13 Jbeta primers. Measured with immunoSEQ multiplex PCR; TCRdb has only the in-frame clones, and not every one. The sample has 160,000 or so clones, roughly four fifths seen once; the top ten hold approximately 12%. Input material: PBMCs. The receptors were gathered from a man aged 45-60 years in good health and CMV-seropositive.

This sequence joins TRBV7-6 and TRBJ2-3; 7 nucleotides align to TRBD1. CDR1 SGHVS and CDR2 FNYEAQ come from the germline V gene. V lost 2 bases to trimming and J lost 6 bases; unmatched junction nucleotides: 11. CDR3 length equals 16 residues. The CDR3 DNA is TGTGCCAGCAGCTTAACCGGGACAGTGGGAAGCGATACGCAGTATTTT. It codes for CASSLTGTVGSDTQYF.

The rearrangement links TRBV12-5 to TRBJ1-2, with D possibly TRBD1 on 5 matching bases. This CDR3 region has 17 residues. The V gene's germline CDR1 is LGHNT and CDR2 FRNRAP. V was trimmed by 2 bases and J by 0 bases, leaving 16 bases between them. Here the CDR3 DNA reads TGTGCTAGTGGTTTGTCAGGGTCCAGGTTCACTAACTATGGCTACACCTTC. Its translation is CASGLSGSRFTNYGYTF.

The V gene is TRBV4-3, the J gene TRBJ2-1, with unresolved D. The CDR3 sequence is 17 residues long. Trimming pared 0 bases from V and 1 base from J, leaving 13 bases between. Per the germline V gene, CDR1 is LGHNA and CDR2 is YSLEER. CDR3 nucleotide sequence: TGCGCCAGCAGCCAAGAGACCCCTAGTCGTTCCTACAATGAGCAGTTCTTC. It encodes CASSQETPSRSYNEQFF.

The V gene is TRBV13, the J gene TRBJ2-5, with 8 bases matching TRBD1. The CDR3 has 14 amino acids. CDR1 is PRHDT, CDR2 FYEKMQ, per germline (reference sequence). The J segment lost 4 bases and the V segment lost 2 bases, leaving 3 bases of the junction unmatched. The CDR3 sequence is CASSLSGGGETQYF. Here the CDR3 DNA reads TGTGCCAGCAGCTTATCAGGGGGCGGAGAGACCCAGTACTTC.

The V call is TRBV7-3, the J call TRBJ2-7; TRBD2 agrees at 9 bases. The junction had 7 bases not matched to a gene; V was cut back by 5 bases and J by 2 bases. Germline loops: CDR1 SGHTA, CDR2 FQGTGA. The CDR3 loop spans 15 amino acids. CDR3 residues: CASSPTGTSTYEQYF. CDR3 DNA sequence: TGTGCCAGCAGCCCCACTGGGACTAGCACCTACGAGCAGTACTTC.